This TCR beta chain was documented in a study of shared clonotypes between healthy human individuals (TCRdb year 2020). For the wider study: The cohort included three men and a couple of women between 18 and 49 years of age. Different laboratories and diverse techniques were used to prepare libraries and sequence TCR repertoires, to increase sequencing depth and limit assay-specific biases. Between about 0.8 and 8.9 billion PBMCs per donor were obtained by leukapheresis. For each donor, three plates each were used for CD4 naive and CD4 memory, two plates were used for CD8 naive, and one plate was used for CD8 memory. To estimate repertoire size and how much clonotype sharing occurs between individuals, the study deeply sequenced the blood TCR repertoires of several healthy adults. Results the study describes overall, beyond this receptor: Sampling was restricted to blood, and TCR repertoires in tissue are likely to differ from TCR repertoires in blood. Sharing across a few donors was observed for around 5% of naive CD4, about 3.2% of naive CD8, about 2.5% of memory CD4, and about 0.38% of memory CD8 clonotypes. Even with the large sequencing depth, rarefaction of the sorted-subset datasets indicated that sequencing was incomplete. Naive subsets generally had larger estimated clonotype richness than memory subsets did. Compared with non-shared clonotypes, clonotypes shared by all four sorted-subset donors had higher generation probabilities. Pairwise subsampling led to the expectation that sequencing depth would affect the degree of clonotype sharing among donors. The genetic and exposure-history diversity represented was limited by the small number of donors.

Looking up the germline V gene yields CDR1 SGHRS and CDR2 YFSETQ. The CDR3 measures 17 amino acids from cysteine to phenylalanine. Only the CDR3 region is kept as DNA, spanning 51 bases read in frame from base 1. Compared with germline, V lacks 4 bases and J lacks 4 bases; bases without a gene match: 15. The donors were healthy, HIV-negative adults with no recently reported acute infections or vaccinations. Every donor was a Caucasian adult residing in Nashville, Tennessee, USA. CD4+ T cells were enriched by magnetic negative selection; naive cells were then positively selected on CD45RA, and the negative fraction formed the memory subset. Blood was collected by leukapheresis, and PBMCs were isolated by Ficoll-Histopaque density gradient centrifugation and then cryopreserved in liquid nitrogen vapor phase. Purity and quantity of every magnetically sorted T cell population were checked by analytical flow cytometry. Each sorted fraction had its genomic DNA isolated and then quantified by UV absorbance on a Nanodrop 2000c.

With regard to this clone: Its antigen is unknown. No much larger clone is present one base from it, and per-base qualities are unavailable.

Using the deep immunoSEQ assay, TCR CDR3 regions were amplified from genomic DNA by multiplex PCR. Genomic DNA extracted from each cell subset was distributed evenly over all wells of several immunoSEQ 96-well plates, and each plate served as one replicate. For sorted subsets, about 220 ng of genomic DNA, equivalent to tens of thousands of T cell genomes, went into each replicate PCR. Purified libraries were measured with a Qubit 3.0 fluorometer, size-checked on a Bioanalyzer 2100, and measured again with the KAPA Library Quantification kit. Every immunoSEQ 96-well plate was sequenced on a dedicated single-read 150-cycle Illumina NextSeq 550 flow cell. The study's own analysis went as follows. Because the immunoSEQ output held only junctional sequences and lacked quality scores, the filtering could not match the filtering applied to full-length reads. Sequences were annotated with PyIR, a Python wrapper for IgBLAST v1.9, and V/J genes and CDR3 were assigned using IMGT germline references. Any read was removed if the V/J assignment was weak (E-value above 1e-6), the CDR3 was missing, or the read contained stop codons, out-of-frame junctions, or ambiguous translated residues. V3J clonotypes were defined as sequences sharing the same inferred V gene, J gene, and CDR3 amino acid sequence. Percentage overlap between repertoires was calculated by dividing the number of shared unique clonotypes by the size of the smaller repertoire. Repertoire richness was assessed with RTK rarefaction, the Chao1 estimator, and Recon v2.1 estimates of unobserved clonotypes. Generation probabilities for all TCRbeta clonotypes obtained by the gDNA method from a handful of donors were computed using OLGA. TCRdb mirrors the immuneACCESS table, restricted to in-frame sequences. Some clones are absent from its copies; in checked studies, under half trace to an unresolved V gene, and the reason for the others is unknown. V and J calls and clone size are those listed in that table; D and trimming were worked out from the DNA. Here the sample has millions of clones; 85% to 95% occur a single time. The leading ten clones occupy about 0.41% of the sample.

This receptor chain uses TRBV5-1 and TRBJ1-1, and TRBD1 aligns with 8 junction nucleotides. This receptor was taken from a man between 18 and 35 years old in good health. Some clones in this sample may be carry-over from other donors' samples. The sequenced sample was naive CD4+ T cells from PBMCs. Interpreted using the paper, the cell subset or site label stands for: CD45RA+ positively selected. The DNA reads as follows: TGCGCCAGCAGCCCGCTAACCTCAGGGGGCGTGGGCACTGAAGCTTTCTTT. Translated, it gives CASSPLTSGGVGTEAFF.